Included here is one TCR beta chain sequence, with context. Its specificity is unknown. The data were taken from a study of cytomegalovirus exposure and HLA in healthy donors. The study drew the donors from its 120-subject validation cohort, separate from the roughly 710-subject first cohort. Sequencing used immunoSEQ multiplex PCR; TCRdb keeps in-frame clones, though not all of them. This table has hundreds of thousands of clones, roughly 87% appearing once. Germline CDR1 is SQVTM and CDR2 is ANQGSEA. V was clipped by 1 base and J by 2 bases, with 12 bases between them. The CDR3 sequence is 15 residues long. Findings of the study overall: In vitro confirmation showed a few CMV-associated chains to be CMV antigen specific. The authors listed some 160 TCR beta chains as cytomegalovirus-associated.

The chain is built from TRBV29-1 and TRBJ2-1; unclear D gene. This receptor was obtained from a man between 18 and 29 years old in good health and CMV-seropositive. Input material: PBMCs. The CDR3 reads CSVEGSGLPYNEQFF. CDR3 bases: TGCAGCGTTGAAGGGTCCGGCCTTCCCTACAATGAGCAGTTCTTC.